Listed below are T cell receptor beta chains from one sample, sequenced in a study of T cell responses to AZD1222 COVID-19 vaccine. Profiling relied on immunoSEQ multiplex PCR, and the TCRdb table lists in-frame clones only, not all of them. The table shows some 150,000 clones, with 93% occurring only once. Sequenced here: peripheral blood, sampled on day 0 of AZD1222 vaccination. These receptor sequences come from an adult in good health. CDR3s include the opening cysteine and the closing phenylalanine or tryptophan. The D gene is left open where the match is weak. Clone size is not always given. Where it is, it says once, few, many or a class for expanded clones.

>TRBV6-5|once|TRBJ1-3|.
TGTGCCAGCACGATGTTGGGCTCTGGAAACACCATATATTTT
CASTMLGSGNTIYF
>TRBV19|.|TRBJ1-1|TRBD1
TGTGCCAGTAGTATGGGACAGCTGAACACTGAAGCTTTCTTT
CASSMGQLNTEAFF
>TRBV6-5|.|TRBJ2-3|.
TGTGCCAGCAGGGACGTGGGGGGGGCCGCAGATACGCAGTATTTT
CASRDVGGAADTQYF
>TRBV6-2/TRBV6-3|.|TRBJ2-1|TRBD2
TGTGCCAGCAGTTACGTTTTAGCGGGGCACAATGAGCAGTTCTTC
CASSYVLAGHNEQFF
>TRBV19|.|TRBJ1-1|.
TGTGCCAGTAGTGTAAAAAGGACAGTCATGAACACTGAAGCTTTCTTT
CASSVKRTVMNTEAFF
>TRBV30|.|TRBJ1-1|.
TGTGCCTGGAGTTTCGGGGGACGTGGTGAAGCTTTCTTT
CAWSFGGRGEAFF
>TRBV6-5|once|TRBJ1-5|.
TGTGCCAGCAGGGACCCCAATCAGCCCCAGCATTTT
CASRDPNQPQHF
>TRBV7-2|.|TRBJ1-5|.
TGTGCCAGCAGCTTAGCCCGGGGCCCTGGGGAGCCCCAGCATTTT
CASSLARGPGEPQHF
>TRBV5-1|.|TRBJ2-3|.
TGCGCCAGCTCCTACCTGGGGGGACCCAGCGCAGATACGCAGTATTTT
CASSYLGGPSADTQYF
>TRBV6-2/TRBV6-3|.|TRBJ2-3|TRBD2
TGTGCCAGCAGTTACTCTGGTCCTAGCGGTACGCAGTATTTT
CASSYSGPSGTQYF
>TRBV3-1/TRBV3-2|.|TRBJ2-1|TRBD2
TGTGCCAGCAGCCATCCTAGCGGGAGGTCCTCCTACAATGAGCAGTTCTTC
CASSHPSGRSSYNEQFF
>TRBV28|.|TRBJ1-2|TRBD1
TGTGCCGGCGGAGACAGGGGGCGCTGGTATGGCTACACCTTC
CAGGDRGRWYGYTF
>TRBV6-5|.|TRBJ2-1|.
TGTGCCAGCACCCTTATGGGGGGGCCGTCGTCTGAGCAGTTCTTC
CASTLMGGPSSEQFF
>TRBV19|.|TRBJ1-1|.
TGTGCCAGTAGTATGAGGGCCCTCAGCATGAACACTGAAGCTTTCTTT
CASSMRALSMNTEAFF
>TRBV7-9|.|TRBJ1-4|.
TGTGCCACCGACGGCCCCGGACAGTTTGGAGGGGTGAATGAAAAACTGTTTTTT
CATDGPGQFGGVNEKLFF
>TRBV2|once|TRBJ1-5|.
TGTGCCAGCAGTAGCGACAGGTACAATCAGCCCCAGCATTTT
CASSSDRYNQPQHF
>TRBV5-1|.|TRBJ2-5|.
TGCGCCAGCAGCGCCCAAGGGGAGACCCAGTACTTC
CASSAQGETQYF
>TRBV6-2/TRBV6-3|.|TRBJ2-7|.
TGTGCCAGCAGTTACGTCGGAGGGGGGTACGAGCAGTACTTC
CASSYVGGGYEQYF
>TRBV28|.|TRBJ1-5|TRBD1
TGTGCCAGCAGTTCCCTCCCGGCCGGGACAGGGTTTTATAGCAATCAGCCCCAGCATTTT
CASSSLPAGTGFYSNQPQHF
>TRBV19|.|TRBJ1-5|TRBD1
TGTGCCAGTAGTATACAGACAGGGGGCGCCGAACAGCCCCAGCATTTT
CASSIQTGGAEQPQHF
>TRBV7-3|.|TRBJ2-3|.
TGTGCCAGCAGCTCCGACTTGAATACGCAGTATTTT
CASSSDLNTQYF
>TRBV2|once|TRBJ1-2|.
TGTGCCAGCAGTGAGTTAAGGGCTGACTATGGCTACACCTTC
CASSELRADYGYTF
>TRBV12-3/TRBV12-4|.|TRBJ1-2|.
TGTGCCAGCAGTTTAGTTCAGAACTATGGCTACACCTTC
CASSLVQNYGYTF
>TRBV7-3|.|TRBJ2-7|TRBD2
TGTGCCAGCAGCCGGACTAGCGGCGAGCAGTACTTC
CASSRTSGEQYF
>TRBV19|.|TRBJ1-1|.
TGTGCCAGTAGTCGATTCGGACAGACTCCGGACACTGAAGCTTTCTTT
CASSRFGQTPDTEAFF
>TRBV10-3|.|TRBJ1-1|.
TGTGCCATCAGTGAGACGGGACCCAACGAAGCTTTCTTT
CAISETGPNEAFF
>TRBV19|.|TRBJ2-5|TRBD1
TGTGCCAGTAGTCGGGACAGTCAAGAGACCCAGTACTTC
CASSRDSQETQYF
>TRBV4-1|.|TRBJ2-1|.
TGCGCCAGCAGCCAAGAGCAATACAATGAGCAGTTCTTC
CASSQEQYNEQFF
>TRBV7-3|.|TRBJ2-1|.
TGTGCCAGCAGCAACTCCTACAATGAGCAGTTCTTC
CASSNSYNEQFF
>TRBV7-9|.|TRBJ2-7|.
TGTGCCAGCAGCTTTGGAGGACTGCGCGGCGAGCAGTACTTC
CASSFGGLRGEQYF
>TRBV13|.|TRBJ2-5|.
TGTGCCAGCAGCCAGGCGACGGTACAAGAGACCCAGTACTTC
CASSQATVQETQYF
>TRBV11-2|.|TRBJ2-7|.
TGTGCCACCGAGGCCGGGGTGGGGAACGAGCAGTACTTC
CATEAGVGNEQYF
>TRBV5-4|.|TRBJ2-1|.
TGTGCCAGCAGCTTACAATTGGGAACCTACAATGAGCAGTTCTTC
CASSLQLGTYNEQFF
>TRBV27|.|TRBJ1-2|.
TGTGCCAGCAGTCCTAGGGACGTCTATGGCTACACCTTC
CASSPRDVYGYTF
>TRBV2|.|TRBJ1-1|TRBD1
TGTGCCAGCAGGGGGCAACAGGGGAACGGTGTTGAAGCTTTCTTT
CASRGQQGNGVEAFF
>TRBV11-2|.|TRBJ2-7|.
TGTGCCAGCAGCGAAACACAGGGTAACGAGCAGTACTTC
CASSETQGNEQYF
>TRBV5-1|once|TRBJ1-2|TRBD1
TGCGCCAGCAGCTTGAGCTACAGGGGGCACTTAAATGGCTACACCTTC
CASSLSYRGHLNGYTF
>TRBV6-2/TRBV6-3|.|TRBJ2-7|.
TGTGCCAGCAGTTCTCCGGGGGGCCGAACCTACGAGCAGTACTTC
CASSSPGGRTYEQYF
>TRBV14|.|TRBJ2-1|.
TGTGCCAGCAGCCAGACCCTGATCGAACGTGAGCAGTTCTTC
CASSQTLIEREQFF
>TRBV5-1|.|TRBJ1-1|.
TGCGCCAGCAGCTTTCGGGGGTACATGAACACTGAAGCTTTCTTT
CASSFRGYMNTEAFF
>TRBV7-9|.|TRBJ1-5|.
TGTGCCAGCAGTGGTGTCACCGGACAGCCCCAGCATTTT
CASSGVTGQPQHF
>TRBV3-1/TRBV3-2|.|TRBJ2-2|.
TGTGCCAGCAGGCCCTCGACGGGCACCGGGGAGCTGTTTTTT
CASRPSTGTGELFF
>TRBV10-1|.|TRBJ2-2|TRBD1
TGCGCCAGCAGTGACCCGGGACAGGGTGAGGCCGGGGAGCTGTTTTTT
CASSDPGQGEAGELFF
>TRBV9|.|TRBJ2-5|TRBD2
TGTGCCAGCAGCTCGAAAAGCGGGAGGCTAGAGACCCAGTACTTC
CASSSKSGRLETQYF
>TRBV15|.|TRBJ1-5|TRBD1
TGTGCCACCAGCAGGGACCGGGACAGCTATAGCAATCAGCCCCAGCATTTT
CATSRDRDSYSNQPQHF
>TRBV6-5|.|TRBJ1-1|.
TGTGCCAGCAGTTACTCTGAGGGCCGGGGGGCTTTCTTT
CASSYSEGRGAFF
>TRBV11-3|.|TRBJ2-1|.
TGTGCCAGCAGCCCCAGGGCGGGTCGCCGGAGTTCTGAGCAGTTCTTC
CASSPRAGRRSSEQFF
>TRBV18|once|TRBJ2-7|.
TGTGCCAGCTCACCGGGACTGAACTACGAGCAGTACTTC
CASSPGLNYEQYF
>TRBV6-6|.|TRBJ2-3|.
TGTGCCAGCACTCCTCCGGGCCGTCAGGGAGATACGCAGTATTTT
CASTPPGRQGDTQYF
>TRBV2|.|TRBJ1-1|.
TGTGCCAGCAGTGAATTTCAGGGTTCAGCTTTCTTT
CASSEFQGSAFF
>TRBV7-2|.|TRBJ2-7|.
TGTGCCAGCAGCCAAATGGGTTCTAGCTCCTACGAGCAGTACTTC
CASSQMGSSSYEQYF
>TRBV7-9|.|TRBJ1-1|TRBD1
TGTGCCAGCAGCCCATACAGGGGGGCTGAAGCTTTCTTT
CASSPYRGAEAFF
>TRBV11-2|.|TRBJ2-7|.
TGTGCCAGCAGCCCGGGACTGCTCTCCTACGAGCAGTACTTC
CASSPGLLSYEQYF
>TRBV19|.|TRBJ1-5|TRBD1
TGTGCCAGTAGTTCACACAGGGGGCGAGATCAGCCCCAGCATTTT
CASSSHRGRDQPQHF
>TRBV4-1|.|TRBJ1-2|TRBD1
TGCGCCAGCAGCCGGGAAGCTCAGGGGGTACGAAGTGGCTACACCTTC
CASSREAQGVRSGYTF
>TRBV18|once|TRBJ1-2|.
TGTGCCAGCTCACCTATAGAGGGCGCGGGCTATGGCTACACCTTC
CASSPIEGAGYGYTF
>TRBV6-6|.|TRBJ2-7|.
TGTGCCAGCAGTTACGGGACCCGCTACGAGCAGTACTTC
CASSYGTRYEQYF
>TRBV30|once|TRBJ1-1|.
TGTGCCTGGAGTCCTACAGGGTCGATGAACACTGAAGCTTTCTTT
CAWSPTGSMNTEAFF
>TRBV9|.|TRBJ1-4|TRBD1
TGTGCCAGCAGCGTAGACCAGGGGGATGAAAAACTGTTTTTT
CASSVDQGDEKLFF